This entry is about one T cell receptor (beta chain). Its antigen has not been determined. No qualities accompany the bases; no much larger clone lies one base away. This specimen comes from a study of blood T cell repertoires in COVID-19 (dated by TCRdb to between 2020 and 2021). Describing the broader study: The collaborator samples originated in the United States, Italy and Spain and spanned the acute and convalescent phases of COVID-19. The prospective study material was composed of cDNA or gDNA derived from T cells, B-cell-depleted T cells, or PBMCs. Deeply sampled blood TCRbeta repertoires from subjects exposed to, actively infected with, or recovered from COVID-19 were included in the dataset. The repertoires were released in a freely available public database intended as a resource for research on the immune response to SARS-CoV-2. Samples came from the ongoing ImmuneRACE study (first 160 participants) plus 1,254 subjects from 6 global collaborators. Sample metadata almost always included a de-identified subject ID, COVID-19 status, age in years and sex. Where available, HLA class I and class II types were obtained from metadata supplied by the sample provider rather than from assay-based typing.

The collaborating institutions used their own protocols to collect whole blood in K2EDTA tubes. Collaborator samples were shipped for TCRbeta analysis as frozen whole blood, isolated PBMCs, or DNA extracted from either sample type. The immunoSEQ Assay, a bias-controlled multiplex PCR, was used to amplify TCRbeta CDR3 regions from genomic DNA. The source study handled its data this way. The number of nucleated cells in each sample was estimated by amplification of reference gene primers within the assay. Sequence reads were collapsed and filtered to measure the absolute abundance of every unique TCRbeta CDR3 rearrangement. For each sample, productive Simpson clonality was calculated by taking the square root of Simpson's diversity index across productive rearrangements. TCRdb re-hosts the immuneACCESS table, in-frame sequences only. Its copies lack some clones; in the studies checked, an unresolved V gene accounts for under half of them, and the cause for the rest is not known. V and J calls and clone size are copied from that table; D and trimming were computed from the DNA. Recorded for this sample are fewer than 40,000 clones; 90% of them occurred a single time. 1.5% to 1.8% of the sample is held by the ten biggest clonotypes.

Relative to germline, V is 4 bases shorter and J is 6 bases shorter, with 10 bases between their ends. According to the germline V gene, CDR1 reads KGHDR and CDR2 reads SFDVKD. Including the terminal cysteine and phenylalanine, the CDR3 comprises 13 residues. The entry retains the CDR3 DNA only, 39 bases that are in frame from base 1. What the research found in general, with its limitations: The amount of clinical and demographic metadata varied by source and participant and was provided uncurated.

The sequencing input was peripheral blood. The rearranged segments are TRBV24-1 and TRBJ2-3; TRBD1 is a possible D gene, resting on 5 matching bases. The TCR comes from a man aged 60 to 69 with active COVID-19. The DNA sequence reads TGTGCCACCAGTGAAATCTCAGGGGATACGCAGTATTTT. This is translated as CATSEISGDTQYF.